This T cell receptor beta chain was identified in a study of T cells in tumors after PD-1 blockade. On the study more broadly: No patient had prior checkpoint blockade, systemic immunosuppression, or radiotherapy within 4 weeks. Peripheral blood samples averaged 36,536 unique clonotypes and around 120,000 templates. Whole-study results and caveats: Some novel exhausted tumor clones appeared in pre-treatment blood, suggesting peripheral recruitment.

The method was immunoSEQ multiplex PCR; TCRdb's version includes in-frame clones alone and lacks a portion of them. The top ten clones hold 8.7% of a sample with under 50,000 clones, around 85% of them seen once. As regards this clone: Its antigen is unknown.

The V gene's germline CDR1 is MNHEY and CDR2 SMNVEV (reference sequence). This CDR3 spans 15 amino acids. The V end was cut by 6 bases, the J end by 0 bases, with 12 bases between. The chain has TRBV27 and TRBJ1-5; TRBD1 might be the D (5 bases). This material consisted of PBMCs, taken before anti-PD-1 therapy. The TCR originated in a human donor with advanced basal cell or squamous cell carcinoma (not recorded which). The CDR3 DNA follows: TGTGCCAGCAGCCGCGTCAGGGATAGCAATCAGCCCCAGCATTTT. Residues: CASSRVRDSNQPQHF.